This T cell receptor (beta chain) was sequenced during a study of T cell responses to AZD1222 COVID-19 vaccine. Some clones are missing from TCRdb's copy, which holds only in-frame ones; the method was immunoSEQ multiplex PCR. The repertoire holds approximately 150,000 clones, with roughly 92% as singletons. There are 18 residues in the CDR3. Germline values: CDR1 LGHDT, CDR2 YNNKEL (reference sequence). Trimming took 0 bases from V and 2 from J, leaving 14 bases between them. The starting material was peripheral blood, obtained on day 0 of AZD1222 vaccination. This clonotype originated in an adult in good health. The genes are TRBV3-1 (or the pseudogene TRBV3-2) and TRBJ2-6; D might be TRBD2 (6 bases). CDR3 in DNA: TGTGCCAGCAGCCAAGATCCCCCGGGACTGGCTGGGGCCAACGTCCTGACTTTC. This sequence encodes CASSQDPPGLAGANVLTF.